This TCR beta chain came from a study of cytomegalovirus exposure and HLA in healthy donors. Study in general: Earlier, some 180 million T cells were analyzed, and some 120 million unique TCR beta sequences were found among them.

The primer mix had 60 Vbeta and 13 Jbeta primers. Sequenced by immunoSEQ multiplex PCR; TCRdb stores in-frame clones only, minus some. In the table there are some 130,000 clones, 72% of which are singletons. Only a few counts were recorded for this clone. Sequenced: PBMCs. This TCR was sampled from a man aged 45-60 years in good health and CMV-seropositive.

This CDR3 reads CASSFAGQGAGYGYTF. CDR3 bases: TGTGCCAGCAGTTTTGCCGGACAGGGAGCGGGCTATGGCTACACCTTC. V usage is TRBV5-5 and J usage is TRBJ1-2, with 8 nucleotides matching TRBD1. This CDR3 is built from 16 residues. Germline loops: CDR1 SGHKS, CDR2 YYEKEE (reference sequence). V lost 5 bases, J lost 4 bases, and 13 bases stayed unmatched.